Below, 8 T cell receptor beta chains from the same sample are listed, as sequenced in a study of T cell responses to AZD1222 COVID-19 vaccine. Clones were read by immunoSEQ multiplex PCR, and TCRdb kept only the in-frame ones, dropping some. The sample yields 130,000 to 150,000 clones, approximately 90% seen once. Material: peripheral blood, obtained on day 0 of AZD1222 vaccination. The receptors derive from an adult in good health.

The gene calls are TRBV27 and TRBJ2-1, with 9 bases that match TRBD2. The CDR3 spans 18 residues. V trimming: 5 bases; J trimming: 7 bases; junction bases outside the gene matches: 18. Germline lookup yields CDR1 MNHEY and CDR2 SMNVEV (reference sequence). Written as DNA, the CDR3 is TGTGCCAGCAGTCCCGTCCCGGGCGGGAGGGGGTCTGGGAATGAGCAGTTCTTC. Translating gives CASSPVPGGRGSGNEQFF.

This sequence joins TRBV10-3 and TRBJ2-5; 10 nucleotides agree with TRBD2. Germline V gives CDR1 ENHRY, CDR2 SYGVKD. The CDR3 runs to 15 residues. The V and J ends lost 10 bases and 5 bases, in that order; junction bases with no gene match: 13. CDR3 bases: TGTGCCACAGGGCAACCAGCGGGAGGGCCGGAGACCCAGTACTTC. It translates to CATGQPAGGPETQYF.

The chain is built from TRBV5-4 and TRBJ1-1; TRBD1 agrees at 7 bases. V trimming: 5 bases; J trimming: 8 bases; junction bases outside the gene matches: 9. CDR3 length: 13 residues. CDR1 SGHNT and CDR2 YYREEE come from the germline V gene (reference sequence). The CDR3 DNA follows: TGTGCCAGCAGTTTCGCCGGGACAGCGGAAGCTTTCTTT. The encoded protein is CASSFAGTAEAFF.

The J gene is TRBJ2-7, the V gene TRBV7-9, with TRBD2 as a possible D gene (5 bases). CDR1 is SEHNR and CDR2 is FQNEAQ in the germline V gene (reference sequence). Trimming shortened V by 1 base and J by 4 bases, and 14 bases separated the two germline ends. The length of the CDR3 is 15 residues. CDR3 region: CASSLGSAGRYEQYF. DNA of the CDR3: TGTGCCAGCAGCTTAGGTTCTGCGGGCAGATACGAGCAGTACTTC.

V is TRBV4-3 and J is TRBJ1-6; D call uncertain. Germline V gives CDR1 LGHNA, CDR2 YSLEER. V shed 0 bases and J shed 10 bases, with 10 bases lying between them. This CDR3 has 14 residues. The CDR3 coding sequence is TGCGCCAGCAGCCAAGAGACGACGAACTCACCCCTCCACTTT. As protein: CASSQETTNSPLHF.

The chain couples TRBV7-9 to TRBJ1-1; D not resolved. The CDR3 covers 12 residues. Per the germline V gene, CDR1 is SEHNR and CDR2 is FQNEAQ (reference sequence). The ends were cut back, 10 bases at V and 11 bases at J, with 20 bases in the middle. CDR3 region: CAIPEEHQEAFF. The CDR3 region has the DNA TGTGCCATCCCGGAGGAACATCAAGAGGCTTTCTTT.

This chain connects TRBV5-1 to TRBJ1-6, with 7 bases lining up with TRBD1. The CDR3 spans 16 residues. Germline CDR1 is SGHRS and CDR2 is YFSETQ. V was clipped by 2 bases and J by 0 bases; unmatched bases: 2. In DNA form, the CDR3 reads TGCGCCAGCAGCTTACGGACAGGCTCCTATAATTCACCCCTCCACTTT. This encodes CASSLRTGSYNSPLHF.

The chain employs TRBV6-2 or TRBV6-3 and TRBJ2-7; TRBD2 agrees at 8 bases. After removal of 6 bases from V and 4 bases from J, the junction contained 11 bases not matched to a gene. Germline CDR1 reads MNHEY; CDR2 reads SVGEGT. This CDR3 is built from 15 residues. CDR3 DNA: TGTGCCAGCAGCCTCTGGGCTAGCGGGTCTTACGAGCAGTACTTC. As protein: CASSLWASGSYEQYF.